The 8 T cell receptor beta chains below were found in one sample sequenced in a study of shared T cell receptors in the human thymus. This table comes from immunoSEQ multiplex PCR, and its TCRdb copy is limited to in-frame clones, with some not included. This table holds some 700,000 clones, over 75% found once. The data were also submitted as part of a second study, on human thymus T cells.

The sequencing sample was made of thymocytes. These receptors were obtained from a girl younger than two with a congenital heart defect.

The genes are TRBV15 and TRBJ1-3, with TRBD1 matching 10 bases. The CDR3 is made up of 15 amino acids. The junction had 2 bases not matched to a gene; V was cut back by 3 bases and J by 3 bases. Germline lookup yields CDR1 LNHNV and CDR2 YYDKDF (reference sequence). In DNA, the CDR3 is TGTGCCACCAGCAGGGGACAGGGGTTTGGAAACACCATATATTTT. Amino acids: CATSRGQGFGNTIYF.

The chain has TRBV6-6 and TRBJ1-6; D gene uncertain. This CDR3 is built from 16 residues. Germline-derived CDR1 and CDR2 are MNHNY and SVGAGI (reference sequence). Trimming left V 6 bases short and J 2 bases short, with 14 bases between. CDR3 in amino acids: CASSRFGAPYNSPLHF. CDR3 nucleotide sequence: TGTGCCAGCAGCCGCTTCGGTGCCCCCTATAATTCACCCCTCCACTTT.

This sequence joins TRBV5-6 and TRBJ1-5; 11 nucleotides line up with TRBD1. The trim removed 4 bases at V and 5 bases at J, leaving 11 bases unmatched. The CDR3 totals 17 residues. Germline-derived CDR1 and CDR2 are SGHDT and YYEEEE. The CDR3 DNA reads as TGTGCCAGCAGCCTAAACATCGGGACAGGGGGGGATCAGCCCCAGCATTTT. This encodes CASSLNIGTGGDQPQHF.

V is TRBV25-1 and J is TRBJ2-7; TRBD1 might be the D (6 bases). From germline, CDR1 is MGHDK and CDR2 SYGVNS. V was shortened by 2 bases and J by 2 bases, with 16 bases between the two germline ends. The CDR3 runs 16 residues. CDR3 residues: CASSEPLTGSTYEQYF. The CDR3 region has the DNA TGTGCCAGCAGTGAACCCCTGACAGGATCCACCTACGAGCAGTACTTC.

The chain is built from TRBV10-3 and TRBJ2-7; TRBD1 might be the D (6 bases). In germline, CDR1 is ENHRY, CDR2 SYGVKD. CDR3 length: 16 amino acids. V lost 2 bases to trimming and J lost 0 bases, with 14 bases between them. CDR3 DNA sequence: TGTGCCATCAGTGAGGGACAGAAAACTGGCTCCTACGAGCAGTACTTC. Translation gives CAISEGQKTGSYEQYF.

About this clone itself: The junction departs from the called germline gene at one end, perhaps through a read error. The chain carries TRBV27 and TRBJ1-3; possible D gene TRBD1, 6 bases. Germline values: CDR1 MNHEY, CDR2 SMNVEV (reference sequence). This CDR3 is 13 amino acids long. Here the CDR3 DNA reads TGTGCCAGCGGGCGGGGGCTCGGAAGCACCATATATTTT. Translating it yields CASGRGLGSTIYF.

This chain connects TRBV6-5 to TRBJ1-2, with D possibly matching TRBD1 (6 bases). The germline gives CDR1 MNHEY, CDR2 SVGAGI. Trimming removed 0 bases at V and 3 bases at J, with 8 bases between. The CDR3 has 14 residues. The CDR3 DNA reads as TGTGCCAGCAGTTACTCGACAGGTCACTATGGCTACACCTTC. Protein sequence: CASSYSTGHYGYTF.

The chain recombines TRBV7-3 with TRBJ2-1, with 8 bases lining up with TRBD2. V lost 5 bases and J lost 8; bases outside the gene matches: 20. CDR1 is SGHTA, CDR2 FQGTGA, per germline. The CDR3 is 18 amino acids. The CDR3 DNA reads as TGTGCCAGCAGCCCTAAAACTCTACGGGGGGGCCAGGGAGATGAGCAGTTCTTC. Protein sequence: CASSPKTLRGGQGDEQFF.